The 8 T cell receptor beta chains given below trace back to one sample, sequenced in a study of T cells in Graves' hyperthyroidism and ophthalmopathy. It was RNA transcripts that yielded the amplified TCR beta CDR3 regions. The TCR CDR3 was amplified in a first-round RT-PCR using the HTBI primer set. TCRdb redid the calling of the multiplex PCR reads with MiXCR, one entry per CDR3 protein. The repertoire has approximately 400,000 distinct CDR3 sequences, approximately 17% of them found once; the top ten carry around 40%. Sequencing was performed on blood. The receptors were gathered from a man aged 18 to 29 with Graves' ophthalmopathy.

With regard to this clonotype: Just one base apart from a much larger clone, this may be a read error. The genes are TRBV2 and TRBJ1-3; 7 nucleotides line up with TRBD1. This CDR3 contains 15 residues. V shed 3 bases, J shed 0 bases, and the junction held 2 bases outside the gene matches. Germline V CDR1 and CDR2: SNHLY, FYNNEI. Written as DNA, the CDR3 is TGTGCCAGCAGTGACGGGGACAGCTCTGGAAACACCATATATTTT. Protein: CASSDGDSSGNTIYF.

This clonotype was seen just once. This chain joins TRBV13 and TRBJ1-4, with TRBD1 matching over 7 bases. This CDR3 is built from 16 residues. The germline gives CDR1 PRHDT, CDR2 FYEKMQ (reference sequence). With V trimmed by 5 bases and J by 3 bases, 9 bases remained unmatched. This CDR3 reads CASSAHRDSPNEKLFF. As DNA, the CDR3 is TGTGCCAGCAGCGCCCACCGGGACAGTCCTAATGAAAAACTGTTTTTT.

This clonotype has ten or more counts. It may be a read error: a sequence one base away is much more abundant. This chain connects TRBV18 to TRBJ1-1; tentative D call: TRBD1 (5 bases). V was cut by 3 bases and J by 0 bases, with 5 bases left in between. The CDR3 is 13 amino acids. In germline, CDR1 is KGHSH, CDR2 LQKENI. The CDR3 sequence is CASSPDMNTEAFF. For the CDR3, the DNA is TGTGCCAGCTCACCGGACATGAACACTGAAGCTTTCTTT.

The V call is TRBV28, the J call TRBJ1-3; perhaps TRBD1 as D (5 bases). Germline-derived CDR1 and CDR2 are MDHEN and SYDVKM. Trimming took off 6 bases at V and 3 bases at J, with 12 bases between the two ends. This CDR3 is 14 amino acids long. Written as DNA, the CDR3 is TGTGCCAGCAGGGTTGGCCAGGGTGGAAACACCATATATTTT. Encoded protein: CASRVGQGGNTIYF.

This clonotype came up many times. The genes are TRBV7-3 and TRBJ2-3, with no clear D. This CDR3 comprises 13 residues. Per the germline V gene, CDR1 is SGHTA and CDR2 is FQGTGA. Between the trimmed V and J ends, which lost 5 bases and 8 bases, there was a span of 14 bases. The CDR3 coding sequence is TGTGCCAGCAGCCAAAGGCCCGACGGTACGCAGTATTTT. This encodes CASSQRPDGTQYF.

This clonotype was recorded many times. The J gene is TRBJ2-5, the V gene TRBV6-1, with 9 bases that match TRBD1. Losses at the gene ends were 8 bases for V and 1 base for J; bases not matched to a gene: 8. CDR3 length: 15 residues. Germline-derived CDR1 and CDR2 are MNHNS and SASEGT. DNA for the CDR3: TGTGCCAGCCGAGAAGACAGGGGGATCCAAGAGACCCAGTACTTC. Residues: CASREDRGIQETQYF.

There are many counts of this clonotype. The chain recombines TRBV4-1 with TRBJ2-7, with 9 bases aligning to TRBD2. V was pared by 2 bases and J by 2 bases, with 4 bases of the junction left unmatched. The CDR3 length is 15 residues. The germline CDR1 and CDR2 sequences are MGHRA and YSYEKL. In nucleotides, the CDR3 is TGCGCCAGCAGCCAATGGCTAGCGGGGACCTACGAGCAGTACTTC. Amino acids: CASSQWLAGTYEQYF.

The CDR3 DNA reads as TGCGCCAGCAGCCTCACGGACAGGGAAGAGACCCAGTACTTC. Residues: CASSLTDREETQYF. The rearrangement links TRBV5-1 to TRBJ2-5, with 8 nucleotides matching TRBD1. The length of the CDR3 is 14 residues. The germline V gene encodes CDR1 SGHRS and CDR2 YFSETQ. Trimming removed 4 bases from V and 3 bases from J; junction bases left unmatched: 5.